This TCR beta chain was observed in a study of blood T cell repertoires in COVID-19. Study background: T cells, B-cell-depleted T cells, or PBMCs provided the cDNA or gDNA that served as material.

V shed 2 bases, J shed 8 bases, and the junction held 7 bases outside the gene matches. The CDR3 is made up of 14 amino acids. Germline V gives CDR1 SGHDN, CDR2 FVKESK. Here immunoSEQ multiplex PCR was the method, and the copy in TCRdb shows in-frame clones only, minus some. The profile shows about 51,000 clones, around 84% of them singletons. The source of this sequence is a man between 45 and 60 years old with acute or convalescent COVID-19. The sequencing sample was made of peripheral blood. The chain joins TRBV14 to TRBJ1-2, with 8 nucleotides matching TRBD1. CDR3 nucleotides: TGTGCCAGCAGCCAATCTATGACAGGGGCCGGCTACACCTTC. It yields the protein CASSQSMTGAGYTF.